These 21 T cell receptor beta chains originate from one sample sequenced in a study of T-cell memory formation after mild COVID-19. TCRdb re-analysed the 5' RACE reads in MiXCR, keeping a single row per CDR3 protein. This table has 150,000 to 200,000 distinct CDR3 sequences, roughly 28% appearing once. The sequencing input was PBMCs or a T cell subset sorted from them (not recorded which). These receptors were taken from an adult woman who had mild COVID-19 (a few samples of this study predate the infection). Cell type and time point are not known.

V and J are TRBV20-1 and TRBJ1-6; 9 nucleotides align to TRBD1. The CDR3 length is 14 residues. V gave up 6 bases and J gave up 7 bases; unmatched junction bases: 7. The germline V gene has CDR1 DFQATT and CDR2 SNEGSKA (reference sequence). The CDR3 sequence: CSAERTGENSPLHF. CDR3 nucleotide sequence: TGCAGTGCGGAACGGACAGGGGAGAATTCACCCCTCCACTTT.

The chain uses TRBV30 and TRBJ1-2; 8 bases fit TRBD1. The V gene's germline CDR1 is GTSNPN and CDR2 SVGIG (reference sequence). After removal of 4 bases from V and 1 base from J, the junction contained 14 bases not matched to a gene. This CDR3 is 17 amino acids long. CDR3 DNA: TGTGCCTGGAAGACAGGGGACGCCGAAATCAATAACTATGGCTACACCTTC. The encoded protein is CAWKTGDAEINNYGYTF.

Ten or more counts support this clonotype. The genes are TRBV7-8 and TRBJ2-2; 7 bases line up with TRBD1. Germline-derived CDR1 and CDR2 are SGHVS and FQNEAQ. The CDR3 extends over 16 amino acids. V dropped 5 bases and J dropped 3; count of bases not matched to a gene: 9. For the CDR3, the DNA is TGTGCCAGCAGCCTTTCGGACAGGCGATACACCGGGGAGCTGTTTTTT. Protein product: CASSLSDRRYTGELFF.

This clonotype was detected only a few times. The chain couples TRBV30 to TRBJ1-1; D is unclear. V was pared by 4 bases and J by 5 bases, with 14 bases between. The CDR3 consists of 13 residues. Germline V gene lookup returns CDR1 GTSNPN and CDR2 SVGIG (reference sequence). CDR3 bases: TGTGCCTGGACCCCAGATCCGGGTACTGAAGCTTTCTTT. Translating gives CAWTPDPGTEAFF.

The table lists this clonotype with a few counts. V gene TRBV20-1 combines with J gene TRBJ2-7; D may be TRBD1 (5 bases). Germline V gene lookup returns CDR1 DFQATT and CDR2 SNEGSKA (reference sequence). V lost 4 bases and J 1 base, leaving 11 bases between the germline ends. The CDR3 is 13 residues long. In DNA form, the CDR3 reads TGCAGTGCTATCCTAGGGGCTTCCTACGAGCAGTACTTC. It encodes CSAILGASYEQYF.

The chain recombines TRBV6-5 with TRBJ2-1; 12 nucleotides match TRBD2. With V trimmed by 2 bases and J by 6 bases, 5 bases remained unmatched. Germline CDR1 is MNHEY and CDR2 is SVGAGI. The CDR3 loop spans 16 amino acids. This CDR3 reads CASSYPSSGGANEQFF. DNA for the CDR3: TGTGCCAGCAGTTACCCTTCTAGCGGGGGGGCCAATGAGCAGTTCTTC.

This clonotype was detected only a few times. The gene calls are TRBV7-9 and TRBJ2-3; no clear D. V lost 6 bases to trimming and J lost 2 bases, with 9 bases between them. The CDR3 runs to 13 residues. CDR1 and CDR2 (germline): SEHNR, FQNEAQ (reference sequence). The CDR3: CASSPSYTDTQYF. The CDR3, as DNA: TGTGCCAGCAGTCCATCCTACACAGATACGCAGTATTTT.

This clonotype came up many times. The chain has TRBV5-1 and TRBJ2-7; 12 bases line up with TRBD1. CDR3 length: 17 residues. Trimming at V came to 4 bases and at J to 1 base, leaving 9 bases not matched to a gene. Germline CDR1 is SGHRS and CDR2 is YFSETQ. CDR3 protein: CASSLPGTGGWSYEQYF. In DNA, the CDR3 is TGCGCCAGCAGCCTTCCCGGGACAGGGGGCTGGTCCTACGAGCAGTACTTC.

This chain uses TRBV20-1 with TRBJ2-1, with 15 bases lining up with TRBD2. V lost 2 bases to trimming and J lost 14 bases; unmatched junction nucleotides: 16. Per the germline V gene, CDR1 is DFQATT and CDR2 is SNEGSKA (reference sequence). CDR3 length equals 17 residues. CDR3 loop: CSARPSWTSGRATIEFF. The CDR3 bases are TGCAGTGCTAGACCCTCTTGGACTAGCGGGAGGGCCACTATCGAGTTCTTC.

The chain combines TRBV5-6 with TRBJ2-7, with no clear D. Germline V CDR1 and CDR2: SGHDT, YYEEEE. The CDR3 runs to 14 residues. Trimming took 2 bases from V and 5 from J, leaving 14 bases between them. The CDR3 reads CASSFPGLANEQYF. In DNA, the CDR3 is TGTGCCAGCAGCTTTCCGGGTTTGGCGAACGAGCAGTACTTC.

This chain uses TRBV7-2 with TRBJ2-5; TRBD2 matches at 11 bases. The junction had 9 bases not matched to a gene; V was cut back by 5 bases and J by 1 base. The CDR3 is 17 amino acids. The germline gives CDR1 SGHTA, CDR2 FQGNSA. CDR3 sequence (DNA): TGTGCCAGCAGCGTACGCCTGGGACTAGCGGTCCAAGAGACCCAGTACTTC. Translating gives CASSVRLGLAVQETQYF. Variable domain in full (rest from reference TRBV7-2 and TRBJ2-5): GAGVSQSPSNKVTEKGKDVELRCDPISGHTALYWYRQSLGQGLEFLIYFQGNSAPDKSGLPSDRFSAERTGGSVSTLTIQRTQQEDSAVYLCASSVRLGLAVQETQYFGPGTRLLVL.

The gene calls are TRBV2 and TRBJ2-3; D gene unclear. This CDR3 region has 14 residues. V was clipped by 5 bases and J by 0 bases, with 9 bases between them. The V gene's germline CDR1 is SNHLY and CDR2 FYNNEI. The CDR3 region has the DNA TGTGCCAGCAGTAAAAGCCCTAGCACAGATACGCAGTATTTT. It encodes CASSKSPSTDTQYF.

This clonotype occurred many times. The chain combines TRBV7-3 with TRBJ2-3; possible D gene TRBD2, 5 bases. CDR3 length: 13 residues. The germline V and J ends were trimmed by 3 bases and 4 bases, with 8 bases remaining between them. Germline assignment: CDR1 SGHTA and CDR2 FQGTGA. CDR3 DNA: TGTGCCAGCAGCTTCGGACTGGCAGATACGCAGTATTTT. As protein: CASSFGLADTQYF. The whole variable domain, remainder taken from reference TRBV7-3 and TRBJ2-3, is GAGVSQTPSNKVTEKGKYVELRCDPISGHTALYWYRQSLGQGPEFLIYFQGTGAADDSGLPNDRFFAVRPEGSVSTLKIQRTERGDSAVYLCASSFGLADTQYFGPGTRLTVL.

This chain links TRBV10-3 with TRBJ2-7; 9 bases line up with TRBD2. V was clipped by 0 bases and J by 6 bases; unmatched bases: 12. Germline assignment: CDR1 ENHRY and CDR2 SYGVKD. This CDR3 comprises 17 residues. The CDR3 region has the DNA TGTGCCATCAGTGAGTCAGTCGGGGTAGCGGGAGTGCGCGAGCAGTACTTC. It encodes CAISESVGVAGVREQYF.

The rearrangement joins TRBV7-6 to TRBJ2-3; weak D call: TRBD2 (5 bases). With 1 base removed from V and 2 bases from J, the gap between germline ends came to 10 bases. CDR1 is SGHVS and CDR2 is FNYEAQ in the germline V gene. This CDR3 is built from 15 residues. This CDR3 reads CASSLGRGTTDTQYF. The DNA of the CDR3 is TGTGCCAGCAGCTTAGGACGGGGAACCACAGATACGCAGTATTTT. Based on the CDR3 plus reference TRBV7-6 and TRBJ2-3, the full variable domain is GAGVSQSPRYKVTKRGQDVALRCDPISGHVSLYWYRQALGQGPEFLTYFNYEAQQDKSGLPNDRFSAERPEGSISTLTIQRTEQRDSAMYRCASSLGRGTTDTQYFGPGTRLTVL.

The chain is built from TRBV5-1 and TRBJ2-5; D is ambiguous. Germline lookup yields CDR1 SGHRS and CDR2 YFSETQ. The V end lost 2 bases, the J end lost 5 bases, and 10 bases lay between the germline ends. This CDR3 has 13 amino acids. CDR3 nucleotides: TGCGCCAGCAGCTTCGGCATCGCGGAGACCCAGTACTTC. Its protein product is CASSFGIAETQYF. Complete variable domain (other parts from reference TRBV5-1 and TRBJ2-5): KAGVTQTPRYLIKTRGQQVTLSCSPISGHRSVSWYQQTPGQGLQFLFEYFSETQRNKGNFPGRFSGRQFSNSRSEMNVSTLELGDSALYLCASSFGIAETQYFGPGTRLLVL.

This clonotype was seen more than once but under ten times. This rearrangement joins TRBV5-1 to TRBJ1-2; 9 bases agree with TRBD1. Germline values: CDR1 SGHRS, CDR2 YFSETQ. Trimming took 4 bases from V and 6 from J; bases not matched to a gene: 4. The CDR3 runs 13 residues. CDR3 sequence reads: CASSEGQGHGYTF. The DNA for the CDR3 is TGCGCCAGCAGCGAGGGACAGGGACATGGCTACACCTTC.

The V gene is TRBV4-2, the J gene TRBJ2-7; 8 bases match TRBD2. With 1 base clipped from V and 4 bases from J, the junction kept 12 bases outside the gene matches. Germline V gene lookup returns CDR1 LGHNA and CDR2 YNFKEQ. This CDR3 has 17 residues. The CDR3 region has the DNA TGTGCCAGCAGCCAAGTGCCCGGCAGTAGCGGGAAGTACGAGCAGTACTTC. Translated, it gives CASSQVPGSSGKYEQYF.

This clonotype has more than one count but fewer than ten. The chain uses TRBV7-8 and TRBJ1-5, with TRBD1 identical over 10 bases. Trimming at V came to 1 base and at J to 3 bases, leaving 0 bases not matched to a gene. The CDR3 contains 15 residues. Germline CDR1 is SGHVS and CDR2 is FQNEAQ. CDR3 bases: TGTGCCAGCAGCTTAGGACAGGGGGCCAATCAGCCCCAGCATTTT. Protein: CASSLGQGANQPQHF.

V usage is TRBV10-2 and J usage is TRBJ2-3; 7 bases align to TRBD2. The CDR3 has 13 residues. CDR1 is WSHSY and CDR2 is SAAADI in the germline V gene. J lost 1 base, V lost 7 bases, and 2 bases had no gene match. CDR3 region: CASTSGGTDTQYF. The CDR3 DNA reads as TGCGCCAGCACGAGCGGGGGCACAGATACGCAGTATTTT.

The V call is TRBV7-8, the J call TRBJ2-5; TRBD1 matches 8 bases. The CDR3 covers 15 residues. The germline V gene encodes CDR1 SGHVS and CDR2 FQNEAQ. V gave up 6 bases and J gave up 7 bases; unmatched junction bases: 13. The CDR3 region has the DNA TGTGCCAGCAGAGAGTGGACAGGGAGCGGAGGGACCCAGTACTTC. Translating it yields CASREWTGSGGTQYF.